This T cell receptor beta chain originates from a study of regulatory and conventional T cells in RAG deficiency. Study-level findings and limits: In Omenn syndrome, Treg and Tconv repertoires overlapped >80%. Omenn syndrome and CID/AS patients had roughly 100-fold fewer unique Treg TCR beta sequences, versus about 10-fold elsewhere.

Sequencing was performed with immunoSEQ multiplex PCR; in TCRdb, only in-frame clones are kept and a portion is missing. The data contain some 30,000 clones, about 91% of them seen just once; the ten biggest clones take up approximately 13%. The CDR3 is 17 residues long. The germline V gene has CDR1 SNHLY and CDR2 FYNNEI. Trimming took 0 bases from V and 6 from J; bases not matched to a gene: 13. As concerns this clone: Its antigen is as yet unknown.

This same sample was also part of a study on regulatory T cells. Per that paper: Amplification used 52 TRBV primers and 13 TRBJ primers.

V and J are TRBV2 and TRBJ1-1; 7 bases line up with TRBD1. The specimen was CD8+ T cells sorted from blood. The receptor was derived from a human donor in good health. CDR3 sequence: CASSEALGPMTGSEAFF. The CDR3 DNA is TGTGCCAGCAGTGAAGCGCTTGGTCCTATGACAGGGTCTGAAGCTTTCTTT.